The text below deals with one TCR beta chain. Sequencing was performed with immunoSEQ multiplex PCR; in TCRdb, only in-frame clones are kept and a portion is missing. The sample holds about 220,000 clones, around 84% seen once. This record comes from a study of blood T cell repertoires in COVID-19. Study background: PBMCs, B-cell-depleted T cells, or T cells were the source of the cDNA or gDNA that made up the material.

The CDR3 covers 15 residues. In germline, CDR1 is MNHNY, CDR2 SVGAGI (reference sequence). Trimming stripped 7 bases from V and 4 bases from J, with 19 bases between. Sequenced material: peripheral blood. V gene TRBV6-6 combines with J gene TRBJ1-1; the D gene is possibly TRBD1 (6 bases). The TCR comes from an older woman who had recovered from COVID-19. The CDR3 DNA is TGTGCCAGCAAAAAAACAGGGTCGGTCGTCACTGAAGCTTTCTTT. Translated, it gives CASKKTGSVVTEAFF.